The T cell receptor (beta chain) under discussion was sequenced for a study of blood T cell repertoires in COVID-19. Turning to the study itself: Italy, Spain and the United States were the sources of the convalescent and acute COVID-19 samples. T cells, B-cell-depleted T cells, or PBMCs supplied cDNA or gDNA.

As regards this clone: A single base separates this from a much larger clone, so it may be a read error. Other DNA sequences of this sample code for an identical CDR3.

The CDR3 length is 14 residues. V lost 5 bases to trimming and J lost 9 bases; unmatched junction nucleotides: 7. Germline V gene sequence: CDR1 ENHRY, CDR2 SYGVKD. Seattle patients were enrolled during active infection and followed longitudinally. How the authors handled the data: For nucleated cells, counts were estimated from reference gene primer amplification. The data were produced by immunoSEQ multiplex PCR, yet TCRdb's version contains in-frame clones alone and is incomplete. V and J calls and clone size come straight from that table; D and trimming were deduced from the DNA. Seen here are approximately 150,000 clones, over 80% observed once, and the top ten hold about 8.1%.

Sequencing used peripheral blood. The chain recombines TRBV10-3 with TRBJ1-5; 10 nucleotides match TRBD1. The receptor comes from a man aged 25-45 years with COVID-19, enrolled during active disease. CDR3 bases: TGTGCCATCAGTTCGGGACAGGGGATTCGGCCCCAGCATTTT. It codes for CAISSGQGIRPQHF.